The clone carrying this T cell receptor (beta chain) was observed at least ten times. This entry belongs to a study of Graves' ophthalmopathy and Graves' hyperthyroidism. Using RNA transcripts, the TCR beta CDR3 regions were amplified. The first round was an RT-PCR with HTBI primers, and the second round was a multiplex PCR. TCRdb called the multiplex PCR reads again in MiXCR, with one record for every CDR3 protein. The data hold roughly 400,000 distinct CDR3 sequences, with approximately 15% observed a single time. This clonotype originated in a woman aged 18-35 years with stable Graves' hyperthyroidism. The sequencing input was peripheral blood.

CDR3 in amino acids: CSVVTESYEQYF. In DNA form, the CDR3 reads TGCAGCGTTGTCACAGAGTCCTACGAGCAGTACTTC. The chain recombines TRBV29-1 with TRBJ2-7; D remains unclear. Germline values: CDR1 SQVTM, CDR2 ANQGSEA. The V end was cut by 4 bases, the J end by 1 base, with 8 bases between. This CDR3 spans 12 amino acids.